The 32 T cell receptor beta chains below were found in one sample sequenced in a study of CD8+ T cells in alopecia areata. Extraction and reverse transcription of RNA yielded cDNA as the sequencing template. This table comes from immunoSEQ multiplex PCR, and its TCRdb copy is limited to in-frame clones, with some not included. In the table there are over 70,000 clones, around 66% of which are singletons. As for treatment: oral pan-JAK inhibitor, 5-10 mg twice daily. Sample: CD8+ T cells sorted from blood, taken at week 24, from a patient treated with tofacitinib. These receptor sequences come from a human donor with alopecia areata.

The chain employs TRBV7-8 and TRBJ2-7; either TRBD1 or TRBD2 may supply D (5 bases each). V lost 1 base and J lost 0, with 7 bases in between. The CDR3 is 14 amino acids. Germline V lookup: CDR1 SGHVS, CDR2 FQNEAQ. The CDR3 protein is CASSLGGDSYEQYF. DNA for the CDR3: TGTGCCAGCAGCTTAGGAGGGGACTCCTACGAGCAGTACTTC.

The chain couples TRBV6-1 to TRBJ2-5; 12 nucleotides match TRBD2. The CDR3 is made up of 16 amino acids. Germline V CDR1 and CDR2: MNHNS, SASEGT. The V gene end was trimmed by 3 bases and the J gene end by 4 bases; junction bases not matched to a gene: 6. The CDR3 sequence: CASSDLAGGVGETQYF. For the CDR3, the DNA is TGTGCCAGCAGTGACCTAGCGGGAGGGGTGGGAGAGACCCAGTACTTC.

The V gene is TRBV7-3, the J gene TRBJ2-3; D remains unclear. V lost 5 bases and J 0 bases, leaving 6 bases between the germline ends. The CDR3 consists of 13 residues. Germline V gene lookup returns CDR1 SGHTA and CDR2 FQGTGA. Written as DNA, the CDR3 is TGTGCCAGCAGCGCAGACAGCACAGATACGCAGTATTTT. Its protein product is CASSADSTDTQYF.

This clone has a single count. J is TRBJ2-3 and V is TRBV2, with D unresolved. From germline, CDR1 is SNHLY and CDR2 FYNNEI. V was pared by 6 bases and J by 8 bases, with 9 bases between. The length of the CDR3 is 11 residues. CDR3 region: CASSALGTQYF. The DNA for the CDR3 is TGTGCCAGCAGCGCACTTGGTACGCAGTATTTT.

The chain carries TRBV2 and TRBJ1-2; 8 bases are a match to TRBD1. Germline values: CDR1 SNHLY, CDR2 FYNNEI. The CDR3 has 13 residues. V dropped 6 bases and J dropped 7; count of bases not matched to a gene: 7. CDR3 in amino acids: CASSGTGAFGYTF. The DNA of the CDR3 is TGTGCCAGCAGCGGGACAGGAGCCTTTGGCTACACCTTC.

The count of this clone is one. The chain is built from TRBV4-1 and TRBJ2-5; 9 nucleotides align to TRBD1. Germline CDR1 is MGHRA and CDR2 is YSYEKL. The CDR3 extends over 15 amino acids. J was trimmed by 5 bases and V by 2 bases; bases with no gene match: 6. The CDR3 bases are TGCGCCAGCAGCCAATCCACAGGGGGCGGCGAGACCCAGTACTTC. Translation: CASSQSTGGGETQYF.

This chain connects TRBV5-1 to TRBJ2-1, with 10 bases lining up with TRBD1. CDR3 length: 16 amino acids. CDR1 is SGHRS and CDR2 is YFSETQ in the germline V gene. V trimming: 4 bases; J trimming: 4 bases; junction bases outside the gene matches: 8. The DNA for the CDR3 is TGCGCCAGCAGCGCCGGGACAGGGGTAAATTACAATGAGCAGTTCTTC. This translates into CASSAGTGVNYNEQFF. The full variable domain, rest sourced from reference TRBV5-1 and TRBJ2-1, is KAGVTQTPRYLIKTRGQQVTLSCSPISGHRSVSWYQQTPGQGLQFLFEYFSETQRNKGNFPGRFSGRQFSNSRSEMNVSTLELGDSALYLCASSAGTGVNYNEQFFGPGTRLTVL.

The gene calls are TRBV10-3 and TRBJ2-3, with 12 positions matching TRBD2. The CDR3 is made up of 17 amino acids. CDR1 and CDR2 from the germline V gene are ENHRY and SYGVKD. V lost 4 bases to trimming and J lost 0 bases; unmatched junction nucleotides: 5. The CDR3 sequence: CAISGWTSGTSTDTQYF. CDR3 DNA sequence: TGTGCCATCAGTGGATGGACTAGCGGGACTAGCACAGATACGCAGTATTTT.

The chain recombines TRBV10-3 with TRBJ2-3, with D unclear. The V end lost 4 bases, the J end lost 6 bases, and 11 bases lay between the germline ends. Germline V gene sequence: CDR1 ENHRY, CDR2 SYGVKD. The CDR3 sequence is 13 residues long. As DNA, the CDR3 is TGTGCCATCAGTGGAGTATCAGCGGATACGCAGTATTTT. Its protein product is CAISGVSADTQYF.

The rearrangement links TRBV5-6 to TRBJ2-5; no definite D call. This CDR3 contains 13 residues. CDR1 SGHDT and CDR2 YYEEEE come from the germline V gene. The V end was cut by 2 bases, the J end by 4 bases, with 9 bases between. CDR3 residues: CASSFEFVETQYF. The CDR3 nucleotides read TGTGCCAGCAGCTTTGAGTTTGTAGAGACCCAGTACTTC.

The chain has TRBV13 and TRBJ1-2, with 7 bases lining up with TRBD1. The junction had 13 bases not matched to a gene; V was cut back by 5 bases and J by 1 base. Germline loops: CDR1 PRHDT, CDR2 FYEKMQ (reference sequence). This CDR3 contains 17 residues. The CDR3 bases are TGTGCCAGCAGCCCCGCCTTATATCAGGGGGGTAACTATGGCTACACCTTC. Encoded protein: CASSPALYQGGNYGYTF. Combining the CDR3 with reference TRBV13 and TRBJ1-2 gives the whole variable domain AAGVIQSPRHLIKEKRETATLKCYPIPRHDTVYWYQQGPGQDPQFLISFYEKMQSDKGSIPDRFSAQQFSDYHSELNMSSLELGDSALYFCASSPALYQGGNYGYTFGSGTRLTVV.

V is TRBV7-2 and J is TRBJ1-5, with D possibly matching TRBD1 (6 bases). V was cut by 1 base and J by 3 bases, with 10 bases left in between. This CDR3 contains 15 residues. Per germline, CDR1 SGHTA and CDR2 FQGNSA. CDR3 in DNA: TGTGCCAGCAGCTTAGGTACAGGGTTCAATCAGCCCCAGCATTTT. Translation: CASSLGTGFNQPQHF.

This clone was observed a handful of times. The V call is TRBV4-1, the J call TRBJ2-1; maybe TRBD2 (5 bases). Germline loops: CDR1 MGHRA, CDR2 YSYEKL. The V and J ends lost 4 bases and 8 bases respectively, with 18 bases between them. The CDR3 runs to 15 residues. CDR3 residues: CASSPEASRLDEQFF. CDR3 bases: TGCGCCAGCAGCCCGGAGGCATCCCGATTGGATGAGCAGTTCTTC.

This clone was counted a few times. The V and J genes are TRBV5-1 and TRBJ2-1, with 8 bases identical to TRBD1. This CDR3 comprises 12 residues. V dropped 4 bases and J dropped 8; count of bases not matched to a gene: 2. Germline-derived CDR1 and CDR2 are SGHRS and YFSETQ. The CDR3: CASSDRGYEQFF. In nucleotides, the CDR3 is TGCGCCAGCAGCGACAGGGGCTATGAGCAGTTCTTC.

This rearrangement joins TRBV9 to TRBJ1-1; tentatively, D is TRBD1 (6 bases). The V end was cut by 0 bases, the J end by 0 bases, with 12 bases between. This CDR3 contains 16 residues. CDR1 SGDLS and CDR2 YYNGEE come from the germline V gene. In DNA form, the CDR3 reads TGTGCCAGCAGCGTAGCCGCGGGACACATGAACACTGAAGCTTTCTTT. As protein: CASSVAAGHMNTEAFF.

This clone appeared once. The chain couples TRBV19 to TRBJ1-5, with no clear D. The CDR3 is made up of 12 amino acids. Germline CDR1 reads LNHDA; CDR2 reads SQIVND (reference sequence). V was pared by 1 base and J by 6 bases, with 4 bases between. The CDR3 loop reads CASSIGAQPQHF. CDR3 nucleotides: TGTGCCAGTAGTATAGGAGCTCAGCCCCAGCATTTT.

This clone was observed once. The chain links TRBV25-1 to TRBJ2-7; no firm D call. The CDR3 is 11 residues long. The germline CDR1 and CDR2 sequences are MGHDK and SYGVNS. V was pared by 6 bases and J by 1 base, with 4 bases between. CDR3 coding DNA: TGTGCCAGCAGGAATTCCTACGAGCAGTACTTC. Residues: CASRNSYEQYF.

The V gene is TRBV4-3, the J gene TRBJ2-7; tentative D call: TRBD1 (6 bases). The V gene's germline CDR1 is LGHNA and CDR2 YSLEER. The V gene lost 1 base and the J gene lost 5 bases, with 15 bases spanning the gap. CDR3 size: 15 residues. CDR3 nucleotides: TGCGCCAGCAGCCAAGGCTCGACAGGTTCCCACGAGCAGTACTTC. Amino acids: CASSQGSTGSHEQYF.

The rearrangement uses TRBV28 and TRBJ2-2; the D is unclear. V lost 9 bases and J lost 6, with 14 bases in between. The CDR3 spans 13 residues. Germline CDR1 MDHEN, CDR2 SYDVKM. The DNA of the CDR3 is TGTGCCAGTGGTACCGATCGTCCCGGGGAGCTGTTTTTT. Residues: CASGTDRPGELFF.

This clone was counted between two and nine times. Other nucleotide sequences from this sample produce the same CDR3. The chain employs TRBV27 and TRBJ2-7; maybe TRBD2 (5 bases). Per germline, CDR1 MNHEY and CDR2 SMNVEV (reference sequence). The CDR3 sequence is 14 residues long. V gave up 2 bases and J gave up 3 bases, with 11 bases separating them. CDR3 sequence reads: CASSLSGPNYEQYF. CDR3 nucleotides: TGTGCCAGCAGTTTAAGCGGACCCAACTACGAGCAGTACTTC.

The chain couples TRBV7-9 to TRBJ2-6; D gene unclear. There are 13 residues in the CDR3. The germline V and J ends were trimmed by 6 bases and 4 bases, with 7 bases remaining between them. Germline loops: CDR1 SEHNR, CDR2 FQNEAQ (reference sequence). The CDR3 reads CASSEPGANVLTF. The DNA for the CDR3 is TGTGCCAGCAGTGAACCGGGGGCCAACGTCCTGACTTTC.

V usage is TRBV5-6 and J usage is TRBJ1-2; 7 nucleotides line up with TRBD1. There are 15 residues in the CDR3. Germline V gives CDR1 SGHDT, CDR2 YYEEEE. Unmatched junction bases numbered 9, after V lost 2 bases and J lost 5 bases. CDR3 DNA: TGTGCCAGCAGCTTCCTGACAGGGTGGGCATATGGCTACACCTTC. Its protein is CASSFLTGWAYGYTF.

This rearrangement joins TRBV27 to TRBJ1-2, with TRBD1 matching over 8 bases. The CDR3 spans 15 residues. Per germline, CDR1 MNHEY and CDR2 SMNVEV (reference sequence). V was pared by 3 bases and J by 3 bases, with 6 bases of the junction left unmatched. The CDR3 loop reads CASSFQGAHDYGYTF. Here the CDR3 DNA reads TGTGCCAGCAGTTTCCAGGGGGCGCACGACTATGGCTACACCTTC.

This chain uses TRBV27 with TRBJ2-7, with 11 nucleotides matching TRBD1. The CDR3 runs 15 residues. V was clipped by 2 bases and J by 4 bases; unmatched bases: 4. Per germline, CDR1 MNHEY and CDR2 SMNVEV (reference sequence). Written as DNA, the CDR3 is TGTGCCAGCAGTTTAGAAGGACAGGGGGCGTACGAGCAGTACTTC. Protein sequence: CASSLEGQGAYEQYF.

The V and J genes are TRBV7-9 and TRBJ2-7, with D perhaps matching TRBD2 (6 bases). Germline V gene lookup returns CDR1 SEHNR and CDR2 FQNEAQ (reference sequence). Trimming cost V 5 bases and J 6 bases, with 14 bases left between them. The CDR3 sequence is 13 residues long. The CDR3 bases are TGTGCCAGCAGCCCTCCGGGAGAGCCCGAGCAGTACTTC. This translates into CASSPPGEPEQYF.

The chain employs TRBV27 and TRBJ2-1; TRBD2 agrees at 13 bases. The V and J ends lost 6 bases and 8 bases, in that order; junction bases with no gene match: 7. The CDR3 length is 15 residues. From germline, CDR1 is MNHEY and CDR2 SMNVEV (reference sequence). The CDR3 nucleotides read TGTGCCAGCAGCTCCGGGACTAGCGGGATTCATGAGCAGTTCTTC. This encodes CASSSGTSGIHEQFF.

The chain combines TRBV25-1 with TRBJ1-2; 7 nucleotides agree with TRBD1. V was clipped by 1 base and J by 7 bases; unmatched bases: 6. The CDR3 sequence is 14 residues long. Germline V gene data show CDR1 as MGHDK and CDR2 as SYGVNS. CDR3 bases: TGTGCCAGCAGTGAATTGGGGACAGAAAGTGGCTACACCTTC. This gives the protein CASSELGTESGYTF.

This chain connects TRBV7-2 to TRBJ1-1, with 8 bases matching TRBD1. Per the germline V gene, CDR1 is SGHTA and CDR2 is FQGNSA. V was clipped by 7 bases and J by 2 bases; unmatched bases: 12. The CDR3 has 16 amino acids. DNA for the CDR3: TGTGCCAGCACCCCGGGTGTCAGGGGGCCTAACACTGAAGCTTTCTTT. It yields the protein CASTPGVRGPNTEAFF.

The table lists this clone with a few counts. V gene TRBV19 combines with J gene TRBJ2-2, with D perhaps TRBD2 (5 bases). Germline CDR1 reads LNHDA; CDR2 reads SQIVND (reference sequence). There are 14 residues in the CDR3. V lost 4 bases, J lost 4 bases, and 10 bases lay in between. This CDR3 is CASSRGDSTGELFF. The DNA of the CDR3 is TGTGCCAGTAGTAGGGGAGACTCCACCGGGGAGCTGTTTTTT.

This clone has just one count. This sequence joins TRBV5-1 and TRBJ2-7, with D hard to call. V was shortened by 0 bases and J by 2 bases, with 15 bases between the two germline ends. The CDR3 length is 16 residues. Germline V lookup: CDR1 SGHRS, CDR2 YFSETQ. The CDR3: CASSLALRTSTYEQYF. The CDR3 nucleotides are TGCGCCAGCAGCTTGGCTTTGCGGACGTCAACCTACGAGCAGTACTTC. The full variable domain, rest sourced from reference TRBV5-1 and TRBJ2-7, is KAGVTQTPRYLIKTRGQQVTLSCSPISGHRSVSWYQQTPGQGLQFLFEYFSETQRNKGNFPGRFSGRQFSNSRSEMNVSTLELGDSALYLCASSLALRTSTYEQYFGPGTRLTVT.

The rearrangement links TRBV7-8 to TRBJ2-7; TRBD2 agrees at 14 bases. Germline loops: CDR1 SGHVS, CDR2 FQNEAQ. This CDR3 contains 19 residues. V lost 1 base to trimming and J lost 2 bases; unmatched junction nucleotides: 10. CDR3 protein: CASSLERTSGGPATYEQYF. CDR3 nucleotide sequence: TGTGCCAGCAGCTTAGAACGGACTAGCGGGGGGCCGGCTACCTACGAGCAGTACTTC.

The chain joins TRBV7-6 to TRBJ2-1; 8 bases are shared with TRBD2. Germline loops: CDR1 SGHVS, CDR2 FNYEAQ. Losses at the gene ends were 1 base for V and 10 bases for J; bases not matched to a gene: 18. The CDR3 has 18 residues. The CDR3 nucleotides are TGTGCCAGCAGCTTAGGGGAGGGTAGCGGGACTTTTAGGAGGGAGCAGTTCTTC. This gives the protein CASSLGEGSGTFRREQFF. Variable domain in full (rest from reference TRBV7-6 and TRBJ2-1): GAGVSQSPRYKVTKRGQDVALRCDPISGHVSLYWYRQALGQGPEFLTYFNYEAQQDKSGLPNDRFSAERPEGSISTLTIQRTEQRDSAMYRCASSLGEGSGTFRREQFFGPGTRLTVL.